This T cell receptor beta chain was obtained from a study of response to subunit inactivated influenza vaccine. This clonotype has a count of ten or more. Its antigen is not identified. The CDR3 has 15 residues. V lost 1 base and J lost 5; bases outside the gene matches: 4. Germline lookup yields CDR1 SGHKS and CDR2 YYEKEE (reference sequence). MiXCR, applied by TCRdb to the RT-PCR reads, yields one record per CDR3 protein. The data hold about 650,000 distinct CDR3 sequences, with around 15% observed a single time. Whole-study results and caveats: Seasonal influenza vaccination, on each occasion, was suggested by the authors to recruit few new T cells.

This TCR derives from a middle-aged man who received an inactivated influenza vaccine. This chain uses TRBV5-5 with TRBJ2-1, with 9 bases lining up with TRBD2. Sequences were derived from PBMCs from blood, sampled less than 15 days before vaccination. CDR3 amino acids: CASSLSSGINNEQFF. The CDR3 coding sequence is TGTGCCAGCAGCTTGTCTAGCGGGATAAACAATGAGCAGTTCTTC.